Below, 19 T cell receptor beta chains from the same sample are listed, as sequenced in a study of OX40 agonist ivuxolimab in advanced cancers. The method was immunoSEQ multiplex PCR; TCRdb's version includes in-frame clones alone and lacks a portion of them. Among about 81,000 clones listed, roughly four fifths were seen once. Material: CD4+ or CD8+ T cells sorted from blood, obtained in a trial of the OX40 agonist ivuxolimab. The receptors stem from an adult with an advanced solid tumor such as melanoma, head and neck, liver or kidney cancer.

This clone was observed once. V is TRBV7-3 and J is TRBJ2-5; D ambiguous. The CDR3 runs to 15 residues. CDR1 is SGHTA, CDR2 FQGTGA, per germline. Trimming removed 2 bases at V and 2 bases at J, with 12 bases between. CDR3 region: CASSLFGQPQETQYF. CDR3 coding DNA: TGTGCCAGCAGCTTATTTGGCCAGCCGCAAGAGACCCAGTACTTC.

CDR3 in DNA: TGTGCCAGCAGCTTAGGAAGAAACAGCAATCAGCCCCAGCATTTT. It codes for CASSLGRNSNQPQHF. V is TRBV11-2 and J is TRBJ1-5; D is undetermined. The germline gives CDR1 SGHAT, CDR2 FQNNGV. V was trimmed by 1 base and J by 1 base, leaving 8 bases between them. The CDR3 is 15 residues long. The complete variable domain, with remaining parts taken from reference TRBV11-2 and TRBJ1-5, reads EAGVAQSPRYKIIEKRQSVAFWCNPISGHATLYWYQQILGQGPKLLIQFQNNGVVDDSQLPKDRFSAERLKGVDSTLKIQPAKLEDSAVYLCASSLGRNSNQPQHFGDGTRLSIL.

The chain is built from TRBV29-1 and TRBJ2-3; D might be TRBD1 (5 bases). CDR1 and CDR2 from the germline V gene are SQVTM and ANQGSEA. Trimming cost V 3 bases and J 4 bases, with 17 bases left between them. This CDR3 region has 15 residues. The CDR3 bases are TGCAGCGTTGATGGGGCAGGGCGAGTCGCAGATACGCAGTATTTT. The encoded protein is CSVDGAGRVADTQYF.

The rearrangement joins TRBV19 to TRBJ1-5, with TRBD1 as a possible D gene (5 bases). Trimming shortened V by 7 bases and J by 6 bases, and 22 bases separated the two germline ends. The germline gives CDR1 LNHDA, CDR2 SQIVND (reference sequence). The CDR3 sequence is 16 residues long. This CDR3 reads CASTTLGRGVGQPQHF. CDR3 nucleotides: TGTGCCAGTACCACCCTAGGTAGGGGAGTTGGTCAGCCCCAGCATTTT.

The rearrangement joins TRBV18 to TRBJ2-3; 8 nucleotides agree with TRBD1. J gave up 4 bases and V 5 bases, and 5 bases lay outside the gene matches. Germline-derived CDR1 and CDR2 are KGHSH and LQKENI. CDR3 length: 14 residues. The CDR3 here is CASSRQGTADTQYF. The CDR3 DNA reads TGTGCCAGCTCAAGACAGGGGACGGCAGATACGCAGTATTTT.

The chain links TRBV19 to TRBJ2-4; possible D gene TRBD2, 6 bases. The germline V gene has CDR1 LNHDA and CDR2 SQIVND (reference sequence). V was trimmed by 9 bases and J by 6 bases, leaving 18 bases between them. This CDR3 spans 14 amino acids. CDR3 coding DNA: TGTGCCAGCGCTAGGCCCGACGGGGGAAACATTCAGTACTTC. Translated, it gives CASARPDGGNIQYF.

This chain joins TRBV15 and TRBJ2-1; a weak D match, TRBD2 (5 bases). V was trimmed by 7 bases and J by 0 bases, leaving 16 bases between them. CDR1 is LNHNV and CDR2 is YYDKDF in the germline V gene (reference sequence). CDR3 length: 16 amino acids. The CDR3 region has the DNA TGTGCCACCACCCCTAAGGGTGGGAGCTCCTACAATGAGCAGTTCTTC. The encoded protein is CATTPKGGSSYNEQFF.

In this sample, this clone turned up a few times. The V call is TRBV11-2, the J call TRBJ2-1; 7 nucleotides align to TRBD2. Per germline, CDR1 SGHAT and CDR2 FQNNGV. The CDR3 loop spans 12 amino acids. V shed 3 bases, J shed 7 bases, and the junction held 0 bases outside the gene matches. The CDR3: CASSFGGNEQFF. In nucleotides, the CDR3 is TGTGCCAGCAGCTTCGGGGGGAATGAGCAGTTCTTC.

The rearrangement joins TRBV7-2 to TRBJ2-1; no clear D. V was trimmed by 5 bases and J by 10 bases, leaving 12 bases between them. The CDR3 spans 12 residues. CDR1 and CDR2 (germline): SGHTA, FQGNSA. The CDR3, as DNA: TGTGCCAGCAGCATAGGGCCAAGCGAGCAGTTCTTC. Its translation: CASSIGPSEQFF.

V usage is TRBV27 and J usage is TRBJ1-1; tentatively, D is TRBD1 (5 bases). The ends were cut back, 3 bases at V and 4 bases at J, with 12 bases in the middle. Germline V gene data show CDR1 as MNHEY and CDR2 as SMNVEV (reference sequence). The length of the CDR3 is 14 residues. CDR3 loop: CASSLFRGGTEAFF. As DNA, the CDR3 is TGTGCCAGCAGTTTGTTCCGTGGGGGCACTGAAGCTTTCTTT.

The chain links TRBV28 to TRBJ2-5; D is unclear. Deletions cut 6 bases from V and 1 base from J, with 15 bases between. The germline V gene encodes CDR1 MDHEN and CDR2 SYDVKM. The CDR3 loop spans 15 amino acids. Here the CDR3 reads CASSRSQIGQETQYF. The CDR3 coding sequence is TGTGCCAGCAGCCGATCACAGATCGGCCAAGAGACCCAGTACTTC.

This rearrangement joins TRBV7-2 to TRBJ2-7; 11 bases line up with TRBD1. Germline V gene data show CDR1 as SGHTA and CDR2 as FQGNSA. V dropped 4 bases and J dropped 5; count of bases not matched to a gene: 7. The CDR3 spans 15 residues. The CDR3 is CASSSGTGGFHEQYF. The CDR3, as DNA: TGTGCCAGCAGCTCCGGGACAGGGGGGTTCCACGAGCAGTACTTC.

This clone was counted many times. This chain uses TRBV13 with TRBJ1-2, with 10 bases lining up with TRBD1. The germline V gene has CDR1 PRHDT and CDR2 FYEKMQ (reference sequence). The CDR3 runs to 14 residues. V lost 3 bases, J lost 8 bases, and 6 bases stayed unmatched. CDR3 nucleotides: TGTGCCAGCAGCTTTTCCGGGACAGGGGTCGGCTACACCTTC. This gives the protein CASSFSGTGVGYTF.

This chain links TRBV15 with TRBJ1-1; D call uncertain. The CDR3 contains 13 residues. V gave up 1 base and J gave up 7 bases, with 10 bases separating them. CDR1 and CDR2 from the germline V gene are LNHNV and YYDKDF (reference sequence). In nucleotides, the CDR3 is TGTGCCACCAGCAGAGTGCCATCAGGTGAAGCTTTCTTT. Protein product: CATSRVPSGEAFF.

This sequence joins TRBV7-2 and TRBJ2-2; TRBD2 aligns across 14 bases. V gave up 5 bases and J gave up 0 bases; unmatched junction bases: 8. CDR1 is SGHTA and CDR2 is FQGNSA in the germline V gene. The CDR3 has 19 residues. The CDR3 nucleotides are TGTGCCAGCAGCGTAGGGACTAGCGGGAGCGGTCCGAACACCGGGGAGCTGTTTTTT. Translated: CASSVGTSGSGPNTGELFF.

The CDR3 spells CASSHATRENTEAFF. The CDR3 nucleotides read TGCGCCAGCAGCCACGCTACGAGGGAGAACACTGAAGCTTTCTTT. This chain links TRBV4-1 with TRBJ1-1, with D hard to call. The CDR3 length is 15 residues. Germline V lookup: CDR1 MGHRA, CDR2 YSYEKL. The ends were cut back, 3 bases at V and 1 base at J, with 12 bases in the middle.

The rearrangement joins TRBV4-1 to TRBJ1-1; weak D call: TRBD1 (5 bases). Germline lookup yields CDR1 MGHRA and CDR2 YSYEKL. V lost 0 bases to trimming and J lost 0 bases, with 14 bases between them. The CDR3 spans 17 residues. CDR3 DNA: TGCGCCAGCAGCCAAGATGGACACCCTAGCATGAACACTGAAGCTTTCTTT. Protein sequence: CASSQDGHPSMNTEAFF.

This clone was counted a single time. This sequence joins TRBV6-6 and TRBJ2-1, with 8 bases identical to TRBD2. Germline-derived CDR1 and CDR2 are MNHNY and SVGAGI (reference sequence). CDR3 length equals 16 residues. The V and J ends lost 10 bases and 8 bases, in that order; junction bases with no gene match: 19. CDR3 nucleotides: TGTGCCACCGCGAATGGGCAAGCGGGGGCGCACTATGAGCAGTTCTTC. Translation gives CATANGQAGAHYEQFF.

This clone came up once. The chain links TRBV5-1 to TRBJ2-2; 11 bases map to TRBD2. This CDR3 has 15 amino acids. The germline gives CDR1 SGHRS, CDR2 YFSETQ. J was trimmed by 5 bases and V by 4 bases; bases with no gene match: 4. DNA for the CDR3: TGCGCCAGCAGCGCTTCTAGCGGGAGGACCGGGGAGCTGTTTTTT. Translated: CASSASSGRTGELFF.